Reported below is one T cell receptor beta chain. Its antigen is still unknown. The ends were cut back, 3 bases at V and 4 bases at J, with 17 bases in the middle. Germline lookup yields CDR1 SGDLS and CDR2 YYNGEE. This CDR3 comprises 15 residues. The data were taken from a study of T-cell memory formation after mild COVID-19. Findings of the study overall: Pre-infection memory harbored some responding clones, suggesting cross-reactive memory joined. Second-wave clones peaking on day 37 lacked confirmed SARS-CoV-2 specificity. Day 15 to 85 contractors were CD4/CD8 balanced; later expanders leaned CD4+.

TCR alpha and TCR beta cDNA libraries with sample barcodes and UMIs came from 5'RACE using constant-segment primers. TCRdb called the 5' RACE reads again in MiXCR, with one record for every CDR3 protein. This table holds some 290,000 distinct CDR3 sequences, about 17% found once. The TCR originated in a man aged 18 to 35 who had mild COVID-19 (a few samples of this study predate the infection). Cell type and time point are not known. Material: PBMCs or a T cell subset sorted from them (not recorded which). This chain connects TRBV9 to TRBJ2-7, with D perhaps given as TRBD1 or TRBD2 (5 bases each). In nucleotides, the CDR3 is TGTGCCAGCAGCGCGGGGACGATGCTCGGGTACGAGCAGTACTTC. It codes for CASSAGTMLGYEQYF.